This T cell receptor (beta chain) was identified in a study of vaccination and CD4 T cells after COVID-19. Sequenced with the Oncomine TCR Beta short-read assay was DNA taken from cultured CD4+ T cells. TCRdb re-analysed the PCR reads in MiXCR, keeping a single row per CDR3 protein. Seen here are over 10,000 distinct CDR3 sequences, 60% observed once, and the top ten hold more than 9.5%. The treatment here: roughly 11-day PBMC culture with coronavirus spike peptide pools or control peptides (ViraFEST assay). Antigen-specific T cells were expanded with peptide pools by ViraFEST, and TCRs were then sequenced. This clonotype was counted once. Antigen unknown. V shed 6 bases, J shed 4 bases, and the junction held 14 bases outside the gene matches. CDR3 length: 16 amino acids. Germline V lookup: CDR1 DFQATT, CDR2 SNEGSKA (reference sequence).

The chain combines TRBV20-1 with TRBJ2-3, with 9 bases aligning to TRBD2. The sequenced material came from CD4+ T cells from blood, cultured in vitro. The TCR was taken from a human donor who had recovered from COVID-19. The CDR3 sequence: CSALESGSGSSDTQYF. The CDR3 nucleotides are TGCAGTGCCCTTGAGTCAGGTAGCGGGAGCTCAGATACGCAGTATTTT.